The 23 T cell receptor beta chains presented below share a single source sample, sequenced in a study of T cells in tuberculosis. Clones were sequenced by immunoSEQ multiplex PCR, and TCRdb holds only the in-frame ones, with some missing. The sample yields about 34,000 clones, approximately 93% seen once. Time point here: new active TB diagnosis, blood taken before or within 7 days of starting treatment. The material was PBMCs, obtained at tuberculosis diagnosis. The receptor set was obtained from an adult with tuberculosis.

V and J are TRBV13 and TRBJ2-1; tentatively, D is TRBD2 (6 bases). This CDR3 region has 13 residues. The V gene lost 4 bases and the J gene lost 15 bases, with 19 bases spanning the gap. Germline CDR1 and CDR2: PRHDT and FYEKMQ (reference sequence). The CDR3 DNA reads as TGTGCCAGCAGCTCATGGGACTCCCAAGGTGTGTTCTTC. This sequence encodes CASSSWDSQGVFF.

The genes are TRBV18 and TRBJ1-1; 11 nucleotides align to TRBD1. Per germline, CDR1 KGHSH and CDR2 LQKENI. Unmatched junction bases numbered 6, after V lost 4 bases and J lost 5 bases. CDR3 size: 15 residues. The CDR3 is CASSQTDRGRTEAFF. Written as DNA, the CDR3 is TGTGCCAGCTCACAAACGGACAGGGGGCGAACTGAAGCTTTCTTT.

CDR3 sequence: CASSSGRQQQFF. CDR3 bases: TGTGCCAGCAGCTCAGGAAGACAGCAGCAGTTCTTC. V gene TRBV5-4 combines with J gene TRBJ2-1; D possibly corresponds to TRBD1 (5 bases). The CDR3 spans 12 residues. Trimming took 3 bases from V and 11 from J, leaving 12 bases between them. Germline V gene lookup returns CDR1 SGHNT and CDR2 YYREEE (reference sequence).

This CDR3 is CASAWTSGGGETQYF. The DNA of the CDR3 is TGTGCCAGTGCATGGACTAGCGGAGGTGGGGAGACCCAGTACTTC. The rearrangement joins TRBV2 to TRBJ2-5, with 10 positions matching TRBD2. This CDR3 comprises 15 residues. Per germline, CDR1 SNHLY and CDR2 FYNNEI. Losses at the gene ends were 9 bases for V and 5 bases for J; bases not matched to a gene: 12.

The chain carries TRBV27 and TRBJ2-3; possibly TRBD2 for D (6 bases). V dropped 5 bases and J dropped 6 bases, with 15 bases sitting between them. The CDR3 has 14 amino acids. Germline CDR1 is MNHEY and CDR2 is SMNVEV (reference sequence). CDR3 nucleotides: TGTGCCAGCAGTCCGGGACGGGACTCGGATACGCAGTATTTT. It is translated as CASSPGRDSDTQYF.

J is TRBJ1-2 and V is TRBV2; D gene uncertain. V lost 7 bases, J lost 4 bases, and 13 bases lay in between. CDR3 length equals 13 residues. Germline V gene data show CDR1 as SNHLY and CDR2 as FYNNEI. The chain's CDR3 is CASMDERVYGYTF. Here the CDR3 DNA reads TGTGCCAGCATGGATGAACGGGTCTATGGCTACACCTTC. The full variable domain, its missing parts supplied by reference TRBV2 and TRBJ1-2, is EPEVTQTPSHQVTQMGQEVILRCVPISNHLYFYWYRQILGQKVEFLVSFYNNEISEKSEIFDDQFSVERPDGSNFTLKIRSTKLEDSAMYFCASMDERVYGYTFGSGTRLTVV.

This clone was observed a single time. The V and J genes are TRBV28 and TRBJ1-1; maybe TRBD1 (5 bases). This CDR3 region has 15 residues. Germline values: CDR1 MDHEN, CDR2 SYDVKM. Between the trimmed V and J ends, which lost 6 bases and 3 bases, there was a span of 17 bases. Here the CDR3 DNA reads TGTGCCAGCAGCTCCCATCCCAGGGCAGACACTGAAGCTTTCTTT. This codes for CASSSHPRADTEAFF. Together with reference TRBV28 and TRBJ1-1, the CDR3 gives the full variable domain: DVKVTQSSRYLVKRTGEKVFLECVQDMDHENMFWYRQDPGLGLRLIYFSYDVKMKEKGDIPEGYSVSREKKERFSLILESASTNQTSMYLCASSSHPRADTEAFFGQGTRLTVV.

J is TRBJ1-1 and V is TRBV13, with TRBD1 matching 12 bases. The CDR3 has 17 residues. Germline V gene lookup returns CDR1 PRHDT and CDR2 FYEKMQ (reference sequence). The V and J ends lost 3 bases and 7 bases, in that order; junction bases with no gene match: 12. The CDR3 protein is CASSLNFVGQGASEAFF. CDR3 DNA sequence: TGTGCCAGCAGCTTGAACTTTGTGGGACAGGGGGCGAGTGAAGCTTTCTTT.

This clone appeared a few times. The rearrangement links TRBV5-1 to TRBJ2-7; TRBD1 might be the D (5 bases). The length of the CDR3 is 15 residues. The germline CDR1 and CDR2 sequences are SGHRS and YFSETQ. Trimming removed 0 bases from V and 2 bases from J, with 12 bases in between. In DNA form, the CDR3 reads TGCGCCAGCAGCTTGGGGGCAGGGCCCACCTACGAGCAGTACTTC. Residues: CASSLGAGPTYEQYF.

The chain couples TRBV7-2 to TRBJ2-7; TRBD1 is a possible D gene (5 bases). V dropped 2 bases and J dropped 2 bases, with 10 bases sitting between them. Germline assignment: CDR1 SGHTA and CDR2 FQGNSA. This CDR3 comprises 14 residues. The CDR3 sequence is CASSLSHRTYEQYF. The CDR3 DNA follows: TGTGCCAGCAGCTTATCACACAGGACCTACGAGCAGTACTTC.

CDR3 sequence reads: CASSMTGSGELFF. The CDR3 DNA is TGTGCCAGCAGTATGACAGGGTCCGGGGAGCTGTTTTTT. The rearrangement uses TRBV27 and TRBJ2-2; 7 bases fit TRBD1. CDR3 length: 13 amino acids. The V gene's germline CDR1 is MNHEY and CDR2 SMNVEV (reference sequence). Trimming took 5 bases from V and 6 from J; bases not matched to a gene: 3.

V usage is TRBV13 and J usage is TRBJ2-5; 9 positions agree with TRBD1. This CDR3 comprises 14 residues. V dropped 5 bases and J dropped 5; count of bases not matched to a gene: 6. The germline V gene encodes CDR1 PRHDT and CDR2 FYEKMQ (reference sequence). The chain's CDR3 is CASSGQGMRETQYF. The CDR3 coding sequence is TGTGCCAGCAGCGGACAGGGGATGCGGGAGACCCAGTACTTC.

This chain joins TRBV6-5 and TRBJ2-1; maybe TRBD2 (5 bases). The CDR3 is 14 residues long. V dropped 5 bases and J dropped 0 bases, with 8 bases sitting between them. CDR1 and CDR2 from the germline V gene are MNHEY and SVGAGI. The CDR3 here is CASSRGSSYNEQFF. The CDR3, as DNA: TGTGCCAGCAGTCGGGGTAGCTCCTACAATGAGCAGTTCTTC.

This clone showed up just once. The CDR3 sequence is CASSKAVVRGSSYEQYF. DNA for the CDR3: TGTGCCAGCAGCAAAGCCGTCGTAAGGGGAAGCTCCTACGAGCAGTACTTC. V and J are TRBV21-1 and TRBJ2-7; TRBD1 is the table's D call and was not checked against the DNA. TRBV21-1 is flagged as a pseudogene. The CDR3 extends over 17 amino acids.

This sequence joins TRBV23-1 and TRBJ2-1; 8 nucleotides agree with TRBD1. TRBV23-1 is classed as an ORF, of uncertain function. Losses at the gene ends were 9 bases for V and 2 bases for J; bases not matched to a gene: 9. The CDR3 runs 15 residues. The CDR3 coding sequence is TGCGCCAGAGTCCCCGCACAGGGGGCCTACAATGAGCAGTTCTTC. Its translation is CARVPAQGAYNEQFF.

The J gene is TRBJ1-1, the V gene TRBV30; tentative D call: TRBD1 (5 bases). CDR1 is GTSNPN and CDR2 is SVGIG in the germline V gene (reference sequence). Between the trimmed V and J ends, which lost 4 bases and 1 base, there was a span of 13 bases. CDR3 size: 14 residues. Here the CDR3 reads CAWTLGAGNTEAFF. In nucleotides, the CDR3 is TGTGCCTGGACCCTTGGGGCCGGGAACACTGAAGCTTTCTTT.

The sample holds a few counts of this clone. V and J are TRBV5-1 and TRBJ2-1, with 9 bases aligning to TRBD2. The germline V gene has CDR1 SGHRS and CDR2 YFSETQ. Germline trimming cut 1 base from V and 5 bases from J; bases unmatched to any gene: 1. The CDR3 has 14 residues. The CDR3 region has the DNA TGCGCCAGCAGCTTGAGACTAGCGGACAATGAGCAGTTCTTC. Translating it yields CASSLRLADNEQFF.

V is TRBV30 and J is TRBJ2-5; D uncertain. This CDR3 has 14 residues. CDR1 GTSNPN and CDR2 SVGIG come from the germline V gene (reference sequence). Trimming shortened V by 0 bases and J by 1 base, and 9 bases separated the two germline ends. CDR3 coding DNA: TGTGCCTGGAGTGTATCCAGAAGCCAAGAGACCCAGTACTTC. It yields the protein CAWSVSRSQETQYF.

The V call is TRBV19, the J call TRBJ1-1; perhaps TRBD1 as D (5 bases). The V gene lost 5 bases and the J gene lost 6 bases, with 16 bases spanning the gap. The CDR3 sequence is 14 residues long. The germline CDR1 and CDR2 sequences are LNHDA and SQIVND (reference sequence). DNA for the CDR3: TGTGCCAGTAGTCCCAGGCAGGGTTGGTCTGAAGCTTTCTTT. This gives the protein CASSPRQGWSEAFF. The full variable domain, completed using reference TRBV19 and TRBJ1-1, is DGGITQSPKYLFRKEGQNVTLSCEQNLNHDAMYWYRQDPGQGLRLIYYSQIVNDFQKGDIAEGYSVSREKKESFPLTVTSAQKNPTAFYLCASSPRQGWSEAFFGQGTRLTVV.

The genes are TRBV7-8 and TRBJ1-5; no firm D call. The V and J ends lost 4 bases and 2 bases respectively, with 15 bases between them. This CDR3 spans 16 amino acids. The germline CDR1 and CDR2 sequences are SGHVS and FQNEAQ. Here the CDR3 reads CASSSIRVPGNQPQHF. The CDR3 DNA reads TGTGCCAGCAGCTCAATCCGGGTCCCCGGCAATCAGCCCCAGCATTTT.

In DNA form, the CDR3 reads TGTGCCAGCAGTTATCAGGAGAACACTGAAGCTTTCTTT. This encodes CASSYQENTEAFF. The chain carries TRBV6-6 and TRBJ1-1; D is unclear. V lost 3 bases, J lost 1 base, and 6 bases lay in between. CDR3 length: 13 residues. The germline V gene has CDR1 MNHNY and CDR2 SVGAGI (reference sequence).

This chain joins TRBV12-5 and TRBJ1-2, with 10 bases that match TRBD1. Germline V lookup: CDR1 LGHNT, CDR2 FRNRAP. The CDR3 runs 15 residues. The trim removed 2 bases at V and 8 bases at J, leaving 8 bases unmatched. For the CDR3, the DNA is TGTGCTAGTGGTTTGATTCCGGGGACAGGGGTGGGCTACACCTTC. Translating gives CASGLIPGTGVGYTF.

CDR3 sequence reads: CASSVLLSYNEQFF. The CDR3 DNA follows: TGTGCCAGCAGTGTTTTACTTTCCTACAATGAGCAGTTCTTC. V and J are TRBV6-1 and TRBJ2-1; D is unresolved. The CDR3 is 14 residues long. V lost 4 bases and J lost 1, with 8 bases in between. Germline V gene data show CDR1 as MNHNS and CDR2 as SASEGT.